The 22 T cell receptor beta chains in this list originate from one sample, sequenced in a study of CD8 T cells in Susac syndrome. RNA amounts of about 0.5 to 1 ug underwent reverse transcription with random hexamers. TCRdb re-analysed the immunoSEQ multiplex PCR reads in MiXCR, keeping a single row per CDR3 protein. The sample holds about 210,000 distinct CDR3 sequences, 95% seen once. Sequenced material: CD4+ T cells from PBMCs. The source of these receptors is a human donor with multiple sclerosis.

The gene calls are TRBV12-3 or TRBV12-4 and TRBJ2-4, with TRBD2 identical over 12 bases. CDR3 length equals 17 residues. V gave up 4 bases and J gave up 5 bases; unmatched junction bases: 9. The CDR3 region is CASSYPRLAGVQNIQYF. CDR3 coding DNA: TGTGCCAGCAGTTATCCCCGACTAGCGGGAGTACAAAACATTCAGTACTTC.

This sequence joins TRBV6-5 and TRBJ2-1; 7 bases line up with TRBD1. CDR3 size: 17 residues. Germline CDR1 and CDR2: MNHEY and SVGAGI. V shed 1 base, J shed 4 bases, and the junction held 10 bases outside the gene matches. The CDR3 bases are TGTGCCAGCAGTTACTACCCCACAGGGGCCAAATACAATGAGCAGTTCTTC. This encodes CASSYYPTGAKYNEQFF.

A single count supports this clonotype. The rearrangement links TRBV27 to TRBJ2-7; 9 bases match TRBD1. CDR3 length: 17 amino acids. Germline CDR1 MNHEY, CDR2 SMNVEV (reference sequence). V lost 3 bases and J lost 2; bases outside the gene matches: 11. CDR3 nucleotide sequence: TGTGCCAGCAGTTTTATTCTCCCCGGGACAGGGCCCTACGAGCAGTACTTC. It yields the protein CASSFILPGTGPYEQYF.

The CDR3 DNA sequence: TGCAGTGCTAGAAGTAAACGCTCGGGTTACCCAAACAACACTGAAGCTTTCTTT. It yields the protein CSARSKRSGYPNNTEAFF. The chain carries TRBV20-1 and TRBJ1-1; D unclear. V was cut by 2 bases and J by 2 bases, with 24 bases left in between. The V gene's germline CDR1 is DFQATT and CDR2 SNEGSKA (reference sequence). CDR3 length equals 18 residues.

CDR3 loop: CASSYSSAGGGYTF. The CDR3 region has the DNA TGTGCCAGCAGTTACTCGAGCGCCGGCGGTGGCTACACCTTC. The chain joins TRBV6-5 to TRBJ1-2; D not resolved. V lost 0 bases to trimming and J lost 7 bases, with 12 bases between them. Per the germline V gene, CDR1 is MNHEY and CDR2 is SVGAGI. This CDR3 is 14 amino acids long.

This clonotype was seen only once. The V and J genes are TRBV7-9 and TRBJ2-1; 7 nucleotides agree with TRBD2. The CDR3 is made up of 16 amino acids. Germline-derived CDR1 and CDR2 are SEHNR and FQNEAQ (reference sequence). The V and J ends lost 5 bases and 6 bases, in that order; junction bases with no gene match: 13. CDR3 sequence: CASSPPAWGGSNEQFF. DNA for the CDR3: TGTGCCAGCAGCCCCCCCGCTTGGGGCGGGAGCAATGAGCAGTTCTTC.

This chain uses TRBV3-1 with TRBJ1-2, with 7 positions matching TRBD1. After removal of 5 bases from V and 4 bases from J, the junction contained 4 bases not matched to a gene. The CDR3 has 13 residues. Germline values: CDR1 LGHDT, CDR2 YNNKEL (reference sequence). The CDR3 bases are TGTGCCAGCAGCTCAGGGACAGCCTATGGCTACACCTTC. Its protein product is CASSSGTAYGYTF.

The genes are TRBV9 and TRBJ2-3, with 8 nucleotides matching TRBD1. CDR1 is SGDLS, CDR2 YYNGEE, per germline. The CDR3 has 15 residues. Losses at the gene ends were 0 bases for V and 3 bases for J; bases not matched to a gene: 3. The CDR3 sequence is CASSVGDRKTDTQYF. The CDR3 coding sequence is TGTGCCAGCAGCGTAGGGGACAGGAAGACAGATACGCAGTATTTT.

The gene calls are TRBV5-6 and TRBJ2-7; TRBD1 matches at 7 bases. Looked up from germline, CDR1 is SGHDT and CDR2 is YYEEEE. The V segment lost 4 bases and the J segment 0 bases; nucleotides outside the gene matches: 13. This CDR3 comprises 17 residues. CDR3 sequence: CASSPNTGQDISYEQYF. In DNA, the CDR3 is TGTGCCAGCAGCCCCAATACTGGACAGGACATCTCCTACGAGCAGTACTTC.

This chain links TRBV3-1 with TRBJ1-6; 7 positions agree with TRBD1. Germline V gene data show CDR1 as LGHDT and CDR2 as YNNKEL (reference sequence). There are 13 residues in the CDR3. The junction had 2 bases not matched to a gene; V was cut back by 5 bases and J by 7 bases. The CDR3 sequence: CASSDRANSPLHF. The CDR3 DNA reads TGTGCCAGCAGCGACAGGGCAAATTCACCCCTCCACTTT.

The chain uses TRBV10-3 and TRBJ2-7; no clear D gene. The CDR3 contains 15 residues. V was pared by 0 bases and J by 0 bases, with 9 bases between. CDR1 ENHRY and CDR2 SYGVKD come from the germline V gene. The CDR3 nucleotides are TGTGCCATCAGTGAGTCTTTGGCCAGCTCCTACGAGCAGTACTTC. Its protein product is CAISESLASSYEQYF.

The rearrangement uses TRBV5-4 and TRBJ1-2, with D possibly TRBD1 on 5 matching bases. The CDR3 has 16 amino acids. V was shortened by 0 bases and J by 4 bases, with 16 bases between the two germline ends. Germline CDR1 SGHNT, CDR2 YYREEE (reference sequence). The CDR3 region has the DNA TGTGCCAGCAGCTTGGCCGGTCAGGGTGTCATCTATGGCTACACCTTC. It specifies CASSLAGQGVIYGYTF.

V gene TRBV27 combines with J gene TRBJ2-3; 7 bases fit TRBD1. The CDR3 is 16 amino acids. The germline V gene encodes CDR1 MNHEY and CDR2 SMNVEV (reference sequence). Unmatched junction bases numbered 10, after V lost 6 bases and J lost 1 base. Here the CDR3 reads CASRDRAGLGTDTQYF. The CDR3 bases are TGTGCCAGCAGAGACAGGGCAGGGCTGGGCACAGATACGCAGTATTTT.

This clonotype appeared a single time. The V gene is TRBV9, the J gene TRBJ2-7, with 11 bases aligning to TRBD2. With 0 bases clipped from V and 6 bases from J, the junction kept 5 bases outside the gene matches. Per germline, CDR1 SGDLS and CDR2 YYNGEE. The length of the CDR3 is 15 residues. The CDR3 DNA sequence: TGTGCCAGCAGCGTAGATTGGCTAGCGGGAGGCGAGCAGTACTTC. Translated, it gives CASSVDWLAGGEQYF.

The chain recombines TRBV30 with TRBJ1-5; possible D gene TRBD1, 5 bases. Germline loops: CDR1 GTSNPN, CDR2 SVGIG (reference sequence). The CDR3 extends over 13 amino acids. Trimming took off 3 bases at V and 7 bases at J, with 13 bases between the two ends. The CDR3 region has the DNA TGTGCCTGGAGCCTCCAGGGAGGCCAGCCCCAGCATTTT. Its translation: CAWSLQGGQPQHF. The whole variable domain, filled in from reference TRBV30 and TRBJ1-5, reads SQTIHQWPATLVQPVGSPLSLECTVEGTSNPNLYWYRQAAGRGLQLLFYSVGIGQISSEVPQNLSASRPQDRQFILSSKKLLLSDSGFYLCAWSLQGGQPQHFGDGTRLSIL.

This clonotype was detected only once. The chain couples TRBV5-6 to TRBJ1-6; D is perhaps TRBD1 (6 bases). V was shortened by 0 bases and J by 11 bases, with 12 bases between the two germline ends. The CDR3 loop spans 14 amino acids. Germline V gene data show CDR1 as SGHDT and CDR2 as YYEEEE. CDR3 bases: TGTGCCAGCAGCTTGGACACAGGGATGACACCCCTCCACTTT. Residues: CASSLDTGMTPLHF.

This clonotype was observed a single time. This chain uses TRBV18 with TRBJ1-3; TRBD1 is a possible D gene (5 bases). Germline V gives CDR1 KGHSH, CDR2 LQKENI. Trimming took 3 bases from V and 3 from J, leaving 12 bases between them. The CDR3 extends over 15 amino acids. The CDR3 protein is CASSPAKGNGNTIYF. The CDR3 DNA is TGTGCCAGCTCACCCGCGAAGGGGAATGGAAACACCATATATTTT.

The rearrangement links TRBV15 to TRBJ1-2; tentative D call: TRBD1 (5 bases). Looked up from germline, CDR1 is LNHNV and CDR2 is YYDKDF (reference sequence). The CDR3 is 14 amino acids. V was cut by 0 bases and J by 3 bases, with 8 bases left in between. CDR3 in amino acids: CATSRDRADYGYTF. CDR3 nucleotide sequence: TGTGCCACCAGCAGAGACAGGGCGGACTATGGCTACACCTTC.

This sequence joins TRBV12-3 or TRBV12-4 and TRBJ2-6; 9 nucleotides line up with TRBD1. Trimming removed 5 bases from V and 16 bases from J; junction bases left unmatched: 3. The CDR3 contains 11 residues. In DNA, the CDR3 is TGTGCCAGCAGTATACAGGGGGCTCTGACTTTC. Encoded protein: CASSIQGALTF.

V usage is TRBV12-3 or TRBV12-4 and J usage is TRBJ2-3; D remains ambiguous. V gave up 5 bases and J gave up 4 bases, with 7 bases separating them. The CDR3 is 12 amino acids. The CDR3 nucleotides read TGTGCCAGCAGTCTCGCCGCAGATACGCAGTATTTT. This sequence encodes CASSLAADTQYF.

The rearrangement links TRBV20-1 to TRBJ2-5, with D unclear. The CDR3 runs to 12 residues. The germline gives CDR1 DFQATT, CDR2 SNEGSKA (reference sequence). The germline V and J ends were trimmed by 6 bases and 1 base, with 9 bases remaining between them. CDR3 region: CSASGPQETQYF. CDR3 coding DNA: TGCAGTGCCAGTGGGCCCCAAGAGACCCAGTACTTC.

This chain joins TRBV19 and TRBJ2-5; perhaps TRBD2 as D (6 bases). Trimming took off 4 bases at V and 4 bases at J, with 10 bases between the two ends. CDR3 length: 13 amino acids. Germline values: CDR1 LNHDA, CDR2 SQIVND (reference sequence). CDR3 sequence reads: CASSTRLGETQYF. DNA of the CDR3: TGTGCCAGTAGTACCCGACTAGGAGAGACCCAGTACTTC.